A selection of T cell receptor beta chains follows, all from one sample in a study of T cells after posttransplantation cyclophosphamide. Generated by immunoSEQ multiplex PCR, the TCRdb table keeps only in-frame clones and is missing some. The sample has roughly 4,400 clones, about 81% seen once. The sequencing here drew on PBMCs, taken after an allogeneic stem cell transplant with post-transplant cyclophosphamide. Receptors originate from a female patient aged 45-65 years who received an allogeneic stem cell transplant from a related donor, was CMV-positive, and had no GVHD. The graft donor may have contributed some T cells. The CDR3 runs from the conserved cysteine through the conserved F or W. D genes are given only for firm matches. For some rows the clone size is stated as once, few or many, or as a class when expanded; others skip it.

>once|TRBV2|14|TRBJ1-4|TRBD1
TGTGCCAGTGACGCAGGGGACAGGGGAGAAAAACTGTTTTTT
CASDAGDRGEKLFF
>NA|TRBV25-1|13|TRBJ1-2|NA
TGTGCCAGCGGTCAGGAGGGCGTCTATGGCTACACCTTC
CASGQEGVYGYTF
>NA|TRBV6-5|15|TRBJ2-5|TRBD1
TGTGCCAGCAGTTACACACAGGGGGCTCGGGAGACCCAGTACTTC
CASSYTQGARETQYF
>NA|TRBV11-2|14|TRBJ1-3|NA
TGTGCCAGCAGCTCCGCTAACTCTGGAAACACCATATATTTT
CASSSANSGNTIYF
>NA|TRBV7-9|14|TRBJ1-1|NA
TGTGCCAGCAGCTTAGGAGGCGGGAAGACTGAAGCTTTCTTT
CASSLGGGKTEAFF
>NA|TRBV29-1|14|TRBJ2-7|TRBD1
TGCAGCGTCATTAAGACAGGGGACTTCTACGAGCAGTACTTC
CSVIKTGDFYEQYF
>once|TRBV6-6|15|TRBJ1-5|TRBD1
TGTGCCACTACACACCCACGACAGGGCGGTCAGCCCCAGCATTTT
CATTHPRQGGQPQHF
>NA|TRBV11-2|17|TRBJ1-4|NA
TGTGCCAGCAGCTTAGTAGGGCGCAGCACGAGGGATGAAAAACTGTTTTTT
CASSLVGRSTRDEKLFF
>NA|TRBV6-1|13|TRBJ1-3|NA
TGTGCCAGCAGTGACAGCTCTGGAAACACCATATATTTT
CASSDSSGNTIYF
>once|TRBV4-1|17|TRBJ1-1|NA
TGCGCCAGCAGCCACGCGAGGCGACGGGGGATGAACACTGAAGCTTTCTTT
CASSHARRRGMNTEAFF
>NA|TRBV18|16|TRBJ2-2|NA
TGTGCCAGCTCGTCCGGAGGGGGGGGCCCTTCGCGGGAGCTGTTTTTT
CASSSGGGGPSRELFF
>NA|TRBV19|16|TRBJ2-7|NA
TGTGCCAGTAGTAGTATGAGCGGCTACAGCTCCTACGAGCAGTACTTC
CASSSMSGYSSYEQYF
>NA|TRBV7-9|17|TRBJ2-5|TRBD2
TGTGCCAGCAGCTTGATCGCCAGCGGGAGCGAACAAGAGACCCAGTACTTC
CASSLIASGSEQETQYF
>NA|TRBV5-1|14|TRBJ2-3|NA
TGCGCCAGCAGCTTGGCCCTAGCTACAGATACGCAGTATTTT
CASSLALATDTQYF
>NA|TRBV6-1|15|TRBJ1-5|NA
TGTGCCAGCAATCAACCGAGCTATAGCAATCAGCCCCAGCATTTT
CASNQPSYSNQPQHF
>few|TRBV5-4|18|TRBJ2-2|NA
TGTGCCAGCAGCCCCGGTCCGAGAGCGGGACAGAACACCGGGGAGCTGTTTTTT
CASSPGPRAGQNTGELFF
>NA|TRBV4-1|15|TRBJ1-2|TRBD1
TGCGCCAGCAGCCACCCCGGGACAGGGGTCTATGGCTACACCTTC
CASSHPGTGVYGYTF
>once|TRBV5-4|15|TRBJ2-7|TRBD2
TGTGCCAGCAGCAAGACTAGCGGGACCTCCTACGAGCAGTACTTC
CASSKTSGTSYEQYF
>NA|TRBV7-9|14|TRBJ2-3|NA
TGTGCCAGCAGCTTAAGGAGCGTCACAGATACGCAGTATTTT
CASSLRSVTDTQYF
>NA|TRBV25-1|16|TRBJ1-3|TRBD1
TGTGCCAGCAGTCCTACAGGGGCCTCCTCTGGAAACACCATATATTTT
CASSPTGASSGNTIYF
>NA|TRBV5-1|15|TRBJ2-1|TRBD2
TGCGCCAGCAGCGGGGGACTAGCGGGGAACAATGAGCAGTTCTTC
CASSGGLAGNNEQFF
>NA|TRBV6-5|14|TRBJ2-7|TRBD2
TGTGCCAGCAGTCAAGCTAGCGGGATGTACGAGCAGTACTTC
CASSQASGMYEQYF
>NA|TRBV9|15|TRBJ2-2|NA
TGTGCCAGCAGTCGCAGATCATCGAACACCGGGGAGCTGTTTTTT
CASSRRSSNTGELFF
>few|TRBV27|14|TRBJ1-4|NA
TGTGCCAGCAGCCCCGCCGGGACTAATGAAAAACTGTTTTTT
CASSPAGTNEKLFF
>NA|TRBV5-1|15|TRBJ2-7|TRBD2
TGCGCCAGCAGCTTGGGACGGGGGGGGTCCTACGAGCAGTACTTC
CASSLGRGGSYEQYF
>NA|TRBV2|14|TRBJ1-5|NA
TGTGCCAGCAGTGTGCAGGGCGGTGATCAGCCCCAGCATTTT
CASSVQGGDQPQHF
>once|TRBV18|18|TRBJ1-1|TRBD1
TGTGCCAGCTCACAGTTCGACGGGACAGGGGGCGCGGACACTGAAGCTTTCTTT
CASSQFDGTGGADTEAFF
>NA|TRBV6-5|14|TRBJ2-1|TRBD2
TGTGCCAGCACCAGCGGGGATTCCTACAATGAGCAGTTCTTC
CASTSGDSYNEQFF
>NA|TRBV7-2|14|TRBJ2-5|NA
TGTGCCAGCAGCGAGGCAAGGGGCGCCCAGACCCAGTACTTC
CASSEARGAQTQYF
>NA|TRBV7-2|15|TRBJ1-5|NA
TGTGCCAGCAGCTTAGAGCAGGGTACCAATCAGCCCCAGCATTTT
CASSLEQGTNQPQHF
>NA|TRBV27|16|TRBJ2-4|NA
TGTGCCAGCAGATTTTCAGGGGTAGGGTTCGAAAACATTCAGTACTTC
CASRFSGVGFENIQYF
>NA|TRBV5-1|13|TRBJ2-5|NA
TGCGCCAGCGGTCTAGGCCTGCCGGAGACCCAGTACTTC
CASGLGLPETQYF
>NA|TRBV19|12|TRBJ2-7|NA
TGTGCCAGTAGTATTGGGGAGAACGAGCAGTACTTC
CASSIGENEQYF
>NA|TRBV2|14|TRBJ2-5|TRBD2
TGTGCCAGCCGCGGACTAGCGGGAGAAGAGACCCAGTACTTC
CASRGLAGEETQYF
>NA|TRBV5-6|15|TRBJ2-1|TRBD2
TGTGCCAGCAGCTTGGGACTAGCGGGAGATCATGAGCAGTTCTTC
CASSLGLAGDHEQFF
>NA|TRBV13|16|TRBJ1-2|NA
TGTGCCAGCAGCACCGAGGCGGGACGTGCAATCCATGGCTACACCTTC
CASSTEAGRAIHGYTF
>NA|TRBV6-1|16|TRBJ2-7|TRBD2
TGTGCCAGCAGTGAACTAAGCGGGAGGCCCTCCTACGAGCAGTACTTC
CASSELSGRPSYEQYF
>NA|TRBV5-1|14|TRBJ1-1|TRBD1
TGCGCCAGCAGCGATATGGACAGGAGGTTTGTTGCTTTCTTT
CASSDMDRRFVAFF
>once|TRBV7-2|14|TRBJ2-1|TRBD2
TGTGCCAGCACCAGGACTAGCTCCTACAATGAGCAGTTCTTC
CASTRTSSYNEQFF
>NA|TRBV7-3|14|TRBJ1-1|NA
TGTGCCAGCAGCCGTTCGGGGGGGAACACTGAAGCTTTCTTT
CASSRSGGNTEAFF
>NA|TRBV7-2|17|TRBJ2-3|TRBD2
TGTGCCAGCAGCCAAAGGACTAGCGGGGGGGTATTAGGTACGCAGTATTTT
CASSQRTSGGVLGTQYF
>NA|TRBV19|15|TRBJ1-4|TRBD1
TGTGCCAGTAGTCCGGGGACAGGGTGGGGTGAAAAACTGTTTTTT
CASSPGTGWGEKLFF
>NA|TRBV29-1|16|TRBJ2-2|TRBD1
TGCAGCGTTCTTCGCGGAGCAGGGGGCTCTGGCGGGGAGCTGTTTTTT
CSVLRGAGGSGGELFF
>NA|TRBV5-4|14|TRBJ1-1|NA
TGTGCCAGCAGCTTGGACAGTTTGAACACTGAAGCTTTCTTT
CASSLDSLNTEAFF
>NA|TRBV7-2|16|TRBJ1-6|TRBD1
TGTGCCAGCAGCTTACGGGACAGCTCCTATAATTCCCCCCTCCACTTT
CASSLRDSSYNSPLHF
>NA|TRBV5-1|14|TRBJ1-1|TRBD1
TGCGCCAGCAGGGAGGGGGCCGAAGACACTGAAGCTTTCTTT
CASREGAEDTEAFF
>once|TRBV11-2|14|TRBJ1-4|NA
TGTGCCAGCAGCTTTTACAGGAGAAATGAAAAACTGTTTTTT
CASSFYRRNEKLFF
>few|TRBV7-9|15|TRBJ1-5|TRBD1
TGTGCCAGCAGCCCACCAACAGGGGGGGATCAGCCCCAGCATTTT
CASSPPTGGDQPQHF
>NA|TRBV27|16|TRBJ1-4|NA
TGTGCCAGCAGTTTTCAAAAGGGGGCAACTAATGAAAAACTGTTTTTT
CASSFQKGATNEKLFF
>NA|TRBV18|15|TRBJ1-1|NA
TGTGCCAGCTCACCAAGCAGGGAGGTAAGGACTGAAGCTTTCTTT
CASSPSREVRTEAFF
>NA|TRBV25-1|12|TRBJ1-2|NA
TGTGCCAGCAGAGACAGTCTCTATGGCTACACCTTC
CASRDSLYGYTF
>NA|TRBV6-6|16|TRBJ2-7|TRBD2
TGTGCCAGCAGTCTAGCGGGAGGGCGTTCGCCCTACGAGCAGTACTTC
CASSLAGGRSPYEQYF
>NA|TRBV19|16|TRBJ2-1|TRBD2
TGTGCCAGTAGGCTCACTAGCGGCAGCTCCTACAATGAGCAGTTCTTC
CASRLTSGSSYNEQFF
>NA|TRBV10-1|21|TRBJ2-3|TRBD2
TGCGCCAGCAGTGAGTCGAGGTCCGGCTACTGGACTAGCGGGGGGCCAGATACGCAGTATTTT
CASSESRSGYWTSGGPDTQYF
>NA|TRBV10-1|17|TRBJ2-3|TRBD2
TGCGCCAGCAGTGACCCGACTAGCGGGGACCTCACAGATACGCAGTATTTT
CASSDPTSGDLTDTQYF
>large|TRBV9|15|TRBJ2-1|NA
TGTGCCAGCAGCCCACAACAGGGACCCTACAATGAGCAGTTCTTC
CASSPQQGPYNEQFF
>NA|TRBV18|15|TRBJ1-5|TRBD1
TGTGCCAGCTCAAGACAGGGCGATAGCAATCAGCCCCAGCATTTT
CASSRQGDSNQPQHF
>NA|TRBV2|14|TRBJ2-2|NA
TGTGCCAGCAGAGCCGACAGTGACACCGGGGAGCTGTTTTTT
CASRADSDTGELFF
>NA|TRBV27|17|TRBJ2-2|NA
TGTGCCAGCAGTTCACAACCAGACGCGGGCTACACCGGGGAGCTGTTTTTT
CASSSQPDAGYTGELFF
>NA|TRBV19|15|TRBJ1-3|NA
TGTGCCAGTAGTATAGAGGGACTGGATGGGAACACCATATATTTT
CASSIEGLDGNTIYF